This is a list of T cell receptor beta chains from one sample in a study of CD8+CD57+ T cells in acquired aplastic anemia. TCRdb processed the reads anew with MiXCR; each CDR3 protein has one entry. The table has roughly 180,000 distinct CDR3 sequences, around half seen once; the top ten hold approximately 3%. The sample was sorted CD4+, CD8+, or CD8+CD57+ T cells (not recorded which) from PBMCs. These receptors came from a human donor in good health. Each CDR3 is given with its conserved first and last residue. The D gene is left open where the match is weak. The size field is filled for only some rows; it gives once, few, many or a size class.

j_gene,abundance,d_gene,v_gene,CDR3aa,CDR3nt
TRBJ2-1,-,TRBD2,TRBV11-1,CASRASGLAGIDEQFF,TGTGCCAGCAGGGCCAGTGGACTAGCGGGAATCGATGAGCAGTTCTTC
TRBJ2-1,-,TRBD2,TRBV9,CASSVSLAGGDEQFF,TGTGCCAGCAGCGTCTCTCTAGCGGGAGGGGATGAGCAGTTCTTC
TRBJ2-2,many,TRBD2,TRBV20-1,CSAGGYSGGTGELFF,TGCAGTGCTGGGGGATATTCCGGGGGGACCGGGGAGCTGTTTTTT
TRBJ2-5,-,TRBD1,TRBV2,CASSGGQGQKTQYF,TGTGCCAGCAGTGGGGGACAGGGGCAAAAGACCCAGTACTTC
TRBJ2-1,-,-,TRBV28,CASTHTGLNDLVVGEQFF,TGTGCCAGCACCCACACGGGGTTGAACGATTTAGTTGTGGGTGAGCAGTTCTTC
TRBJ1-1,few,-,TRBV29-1,CSVPVGKVAEAFF,TGCAGCGTTCCCGTCGGGAAGGTCGCTGAAGCTTTCTTT
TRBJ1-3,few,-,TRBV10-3,CAISVSRNGISGNTIYF,TGTGCCATCAGTGTCAGCAGGAACGGAATCTCTGGAAACACCATATATTTT
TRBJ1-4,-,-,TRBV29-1,CSVQPDPGEKLFF,TGCAGCGTTCAACCGGACCCTGGAGAAAAACTGTTTTTT
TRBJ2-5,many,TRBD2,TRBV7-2,CASSLDGVSGRALHF,TGTGCCAGCAGTTTAGATGGGGTTAGCGGGAGGGCCTTGCACTTC
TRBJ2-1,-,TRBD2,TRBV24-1,CATEGGSGRKGYNEQFF,TGTGCCACCGAGGGGGGTAGCGGGAGGAAGGGCTACAATGAGCAGTTCTTC
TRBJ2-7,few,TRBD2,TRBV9,CASSVVGSGAYEQYF,TGTGCCAGCAGCGTAGTGGGTAGCGGGGCCTACGAGCAGTACTTC
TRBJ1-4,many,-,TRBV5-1,CASLLQVATNEKLFF,TGCGCCAGCTTACTACAGGTTGCAACTAATGAAAAACTGTTTTTT
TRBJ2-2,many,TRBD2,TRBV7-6,CASREASGNTGELFF,TGTGCCAGCAGAGAGGCTAGCGGGAACACCGGGGAGCTGTTTTTT
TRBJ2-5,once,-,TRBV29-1,CSGGTQETQYF,TGCAGCGGGGGAACACAAGAGACCCAGTACTTC
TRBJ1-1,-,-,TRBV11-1,CASSLLPGGGYTEAFF,TGTGCCAGCAGCTTGTTGCCAGGAGGAGGTTACACTGAAGCTTTCTTT
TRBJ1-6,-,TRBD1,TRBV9,CASSAADRSPLHF,TGTGCCAGCAGCGCAGCGGACAGGTCACCCCTCCACTTT
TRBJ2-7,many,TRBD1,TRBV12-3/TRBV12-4,CASSNRGRLSYEQYF,TGTGCCAGCAGTAACAGGGGACGACTCTCCTACGAGCAGTACTTC
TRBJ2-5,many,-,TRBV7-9,CASTLSGLETQYF,TGTGCCAGCACCTTAAGCGGCTTGGAGACCCAGTACTTC
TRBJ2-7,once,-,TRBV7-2,CASSVGRAGSYEQYF,TGTGCCAGCAGCGTGGGACGGGCAGGCTCCTACGAGCAGTACTTC
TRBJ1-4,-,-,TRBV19,CASSRSGQLNEKLFF,TGTGCCAGTAGTAGGAGCGGACAGCTGAATGAAAAACTGTTTTTT
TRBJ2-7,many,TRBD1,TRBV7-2,CASSRDRPYEQYF,TGTGCCAGCAGTAGGGACAGACCCTACGAGCAGTACTTC